The 5 T cell receptor beta chains below were found in one sample sequenced in a study of blood T cell repertoires in COVID-19. The protocol was immunoSEQ multiplex PCR, while the TCRdb copy is restricted to in-frame clones and leaves out a portion. The repertoire holds about 73,000 clones, with over 75% as singletons. Material: peripheral blood. Receptors were obtained from a woman aged 55-69 years with acute or convalescent COVID-19.

This clone was seen only a few times. The gene calls are TRBV30 and TRBJ2-4; TRBD2 matches 12 bases. The V gene's germline CDR1 is GTSNPN and CDR2 SVGIG (reference sequence). CDR3 length: 17 residues. Trimming removed 1 base from V and 0 bases from J; junction bases left unmatched: 4. The DNA of the CDR3 is TGTGCCTGGAGTGGAGGACTAGCGGGACTAGCCAAAAACATTCAGTACTTC. Translating it yields CAWSGGLAGLAKNIQYF.

The chain links TRBV5-8 to TRBJ2-7; TRBD1 might be the D (6 bases). CDR1 is SGHTS, CDR2 YDEGEE, per germline. CDR3 length: 15 amino acids. Trimming removed 2 bases at V and 4 bases at J, with 16 bases between. The CDR3 is CASSLRDTTRYEQYF. Written as DNA, the CDR3 is TGTGCCAGCAGCTTACGGGACACCACAAGGTACGAGCAGTACTTC. Filled out from reference TRBV5-8 and TRBJ2-7, the complete variable domain reads EAGVTQSPTHLIKTRGQQATLRCSPISGHTSVYWYQQALGLGLQFLLWYDEGEERNRGNFPPRFSGRQFPNYSSELNVNALELEDSALYLCASSLRDTTRYEQYFGPGTRLTVT.

CDR3 bases: TGTGCCAGCAGCCAGCCGGGACAGGGGGCGCGGGCTGAAGCTTTCTTT. Its translation is CASSQPGQGARAEAFF. The rearrangement joins TRBV4-2 to TRBJ1-1, with 12 bases lining up with TRBD1. The CDR3 runs to 16 residues. The V gene end was trimmed by 3 bases and the J gene end by 6 bases; junction bases not matched to a gene: 8. Germline V lookup: CDR1 LGHNA, CDR2 YNFKEQ.

In this sample, this clone turned up a few times. The chain uses TRBV29-1 and TRBJ2-1; D remains unclear. The CDR3 extends over 13 amino acids. Germline V gene lookup returns CDR1 SQVTM and CDR2 ANQGSEA. Trimming cost V 2 bases and J 7 bases, with 12 bases left between them. The CDR3 sequence is CSVERGSRNEQFF. The CDR3 coding sequence is TGCAGCGTTGAACGCGGCTCAAGAAATGAGCAGTTCTTC.

The J gene is TRBJ2-1, the V gene TRBV24-1, with 7 bases identical to TRBD2. Germline assignment: CDR1 KGHDR and CDR2 SFDVKD. The V and J ends lost 2 bases and 8 bases, in that order; junction bases with no gene match: 17. CDR3 length: 18 residues. CDR3 amino acids: CATSDSQGASGRLDEQFF. The CDR3 DNA follows: TGTGCCACCAGTGATTCTCAAGGGGCTAGCGGAAGATTGGATGAGCAGTTCTTC.